The next 20 T cell receptor beta chains were all read from a single sample in a study of T-cell reconstitution after alpha-beta-depleted transplantation in children. Unique molecular identifiers were used in preparing the TCRbeta library. One entry per CDR3 protein, called by TCRdb with MiXCR from the PCR reads. The sample includes approximately 500,000 distinct CDR3 sequences, 20% to 30% seen only once; the top ten take 30% to 45%. Specimen: PBMCs, collected before TCRalphabeta/CD19-depleted stem cell transplant. These receptors all come from a boy younger than two with Wiskott-Aldrich syndrome, due to receive a stem cell transplant.

This clonotype showed up just a few times. The rearrangement links TRBV5-1 to TRBJ2-2, with 7 bases fitting TRBD1. With V trimmed by 8 bases and J by 3 bases, 4 bases remained unmatched. Looked up from germline, CDR1 is SGHRS and CDR2 is YFSETQ. The CDR3 is made up of 13 amino acids. The CDR3 loop is CARLTGYTGELFF. CDR3 bases: TGCGCCAGACTGACAGGGTACACCGGGGAGCTGTTTTTT.

This clonotype occurred a few times. The J gene is TRBJ2-3, the V gene TRBV20-1; tentatively, D is TRBD1 (7 bases). The CDR3 consists of 14 residues. The germline V gene encodes CDR1 DFQATT and CDR2 SNEGSKA (reference sequence). V dropped 6 bases and J dropped 4 bases, with 17 bases sitting between them. The CDR3 DNA reads TGCAGTGCAACCCCAGGGGGGCGGGCAGATACGCAGTATTTT. Protein: CSATPGGRADTQYF.

The chain has TRBV9 and TRBJ2-2; D uncertain. This CDR3 region has 14 residues. Germline loops: CDR1 SGDLS, CDR2 YYNGEE. V lost 0 bases, J lost 6 bases, and 9 bases lay in between. CDR3 residues: CASSVAAGAGELFF. DNA of the CDR3: TGTGCCAGCAGCGTAGCCGCTGGGGCCGGGGAGCTGTTTTTT.

J is TRBJ1-4 and V is TRBV4-1; possibly TRBD1 for D (5 bases). V lost 4 bases and J lost 11, with 14 bases in between. Germline values: CDR1 MGHRA, CDR2 YSYEKL. The CDR3 has 13 amino acids. CDR3 sequence reads: CASSPIFGDKLFF. The CDR3 coding sequence is TGCGCCAGCAGCCCTATATTCGGGGACAAACTGTTTTTT.

This clonotype was counted only a few times. The chain employs TRBV27 and TRBJ2-3; a possible D gene is TRBD2 (5 bases). This CDR3 region has 14 residues. From germline, CDR1 is MNHEY and CDR2 SMNVEV (reference sequence). V was pared by 3 bases and J by 4 bases, with 11 bases between. DNA for the CDR3: TGTGCCAGCAGTTTCGCCGGGCGGGCAGATACGCAGTATTTT. Its translation: CASSFAGRADTQYF.

The sample holds a few counts of this clonotype. This chain joins TRBV28 and TRBJ2-7, with unresolved D. The CDR3 spans 14 residues. The V gene's germline CDR1 is MDHEN and CDR2 SYDVKM. V was clipped by 3 bases and J by 3 bases, with 12 bases between them. The CDR3 protein is CASSFFGGSYEQYF. The DNA of the CDR3 is TGTGCCAGCAGTTTCTTCGGCGGAAGCTACGAGCAGTACTTC.

This clonotype was detected only a few times. The chain combines TRBV2 with TRBJ2-5, with no clear D. CDR1 and CDR2 from the germline V gene are SNHLY and FYNNEI. V dropped 6 bases and J dropped 4 bases, with 15 bases sitting between them. The CDR3 covers 14 residues. CDR3: CASRYSLASETQYF. CDR3 DNA sequence: TGTGCCAGCAGATACTCTCTGGCGTCAGAGACCCAGTACTTC.

The rearrangement links TRBV5-1 to TRBJ1-2, with 8 bases identical to TRBD1. The CDR3 extends over 16 amino acids. Germline V lookup: CDR1 SGHRS, CDR2 YFSETQ. V lost 3 bases to trimming and J lost 3 bases; unmatched junction nucleotides: 10. The CDR3 sequence is CASSSGTGGFDYGYTF. The CDR3 bases are TGCGCCAGCAGCTCGGGGACAGGTGGTTTCGACTATGGCTACACCTTC.

This clonotype was seen a few times. This chain connects TRBV15 to TRBJ2-1; D gene uncertain. The CDR3 totals 12 residues. In germline, CDR1 is LNHNV, CDR2 YYDKDF (reference sequence). V gave up 4 bases and J gave up 3 bases, with 4 bases separating them. CDR3 DNA: TGTGCCACCAGCAAGGGCTACAATGAGCAGTTCTTC. Protein: CATSKGYNEQFF.

This clonotype came up a few times. J is TRBJ2-6 and V is TRBV28; TRBD1 matches 9 bases. The junction had 10 bases not matched to a gene; V was cut back by 4 bases and J by 0 bases. Germline CDR1 MDHEN, CDR2 SYDVKM. The CDR3 is 19 amino acids. Here the CDR3 reads CASSSRDREPDSGANVLTF. For the CDR3, the DNA is TGTGCCAGCAGTTCCCGGGACAGGGAACCAGACTCTGGGGCCAACGTCCTGACTTTC.

The chain is built from TRBV20-1 and TRBJ2-1; 12 bases agree with TRBD2. Germline-derived CDR1 and CDR2 are DFQATT and SNEGSKA (reference sequence). CDR3 length equals 16 residues. V lost 3 bases and J lost 5; bases outside the gene matches: 8. The CDR3 loop reads CSASYLAGGTNNEQFF. CDR3 DNA sequence: TGCAGTGCTAGCTACCTAGCGGGAGGGACTAACAATGAGCAGTTCTTC.

This clonotype was counted only a few times. The rearrangement links TRBV5-1 to TRBJ2-1, with D possibly matching TRBD1 (6 bases). Trimming pared 0 bases from V and 1 base from J, leaving 14 bases between. The germline V gene encodes CDR1 SGHRS and CDR2 YFSETQ. The CDR3 sequence is 17 residues long. The chain's CDR3 is CASSLGSLGGSYNEQFF. The CDR3 nucleotides are TGCGCCAGCAGCTTGGGATCACTAGGGGGTTCCTACAATGAGCAGTTCTTC.

V and J are TRBV20-1 and TRBJ2-7; 7 nucleotides line up with TRBD2. The CDR3 spans 14 residues. Germline CDR1 reads DFQATT; CDR2 reads SNEGSKA (reference sequence). V lost 6 bases, J lost 6 bases, and 14 bases stayed unmatched. The CDR3 DNA follows: TGCAGTGCAACGACTAGCCTCGAGTTTCGCGAGCAGTACTTC. It yields the protein CSATTSLEFREQYF.

This clonotype has a handful of counts. The V gene is TRBV2, the J gene TRBJ2-2; no clear D. The CDR3 sequence is 14 residues long. Trimming left V 4 bases short and J 0 bases short, with 6 bases between. The germline gives CDR1 SNHLY, CDR2 FYNNEI. This CDR3 is CASSVGPNTGELFF. The CDR3 DNA is TGTGCCAGCAGTGTTGGGCCGAACACCGGGGAGCTGTTTTTT. Variable domain in full (rest from reference TRBV2 and TRBJ2-2): EPEVTQTPSHQVTQMGQEVILRCVPISNHLYFYWYRQILGQKVEFLVSFYNNEISEKSEIFDDQFSVERPDGSNFTLKIRSTKLEDSAMYFCASSVGPNTGELFFGEGSRLTVL.

V is TRBV11-2 and J is TRBJ1-3; D uncertain. The ends were cut back, 3 bases at V and 0 bases at J, with 12 bases in the middle. The CDR3 is made up of 16 amino acids. The germline V gene has CDR1 SGHAT and CDR2 FQNNGV. The CDR3 DNA reads as TGTGCCAGCAGCTTTAGTTCAGTGTACTCTGGAAACACCATATATTTT. Protein sequence: CASSFSSVYSGNTIYF. The whole variable domain, remainder taken from reference TRBV11-2 and TRBJ1-3, is EAGVAQSPRYKIIEKRQSVAFWCNPISGHATLYWYQQILGQGPKLLIQFQNNGVVDDSQLPKDRFSAERLKGVDSTLKIQPAKLEDSAVYLCASSFSSVYSGNTIYFGEGSWLTVV.

This clonotype was detected only a few times. The genes are TRBV20-1 and TRBJ2-5; 12 bases are a match to TRBD2. The CDR3 runs 16 residues. Germline-derived CDR1 and CDR2 are DFQATT and SNEGSKA (reference sequence). V gave up 2 bases and J gave up 1 base; unmatched junction bases: 5. The CDR3 DNA is TGCAGTGCTAGATCGAGACTAGCGGGGGTCCAAGAGACCCAGTACTTC. This codes for CSARSRLAGVQETQYF.

This clonotype appeared a few times. V usage is TRBV10-3 and J usage is TRBJ2-1, with 9 bases identical to TRBD2. CDR1 ENHRY and CDR2 SYGVKD come from the germline V gene. After removal of 7 bases from V and 9 bases from J, the junction contained 7 bases not matched to a gene. CDR3 size: 13 residues. Here the CDR3 reads CAIMILAGAEQFF. The CDR3 DNA reads TGTGCCATCATGATTTTAGCGGGAGCTGAGCAGTTCTTC.

The chain combines TRBV6-1 with TRBJ1-5; unclear D gene. Germline CDR1 is MNHNS and CDR2 is SASEGT. The CDR3 has 15 amino acids. Deletions cut 4 bases from V and 0 bases from J, with 10 bases between. CDR3 loop: CASSARHYSNQPQHF. The CDR3 DNA is TGTGCCAGCAGTGCTCGGCACTATAGCAATCAGCCCCAGCATTTT.

The V call is TRBV5-1, the J call TRBJ2-7; tentatively, D is TRBD1 (6 bases). Trimming removed 4 bases from V and 6 bases from J, with 14 bases in between. This CDR3 has 13 amino acids. Germline V lookup: CDR1 SGHRS, CDR2 YFSETQ. CDR3 bases: TGCGCCAGCAGCACCGGGACATTTGCCGAGCAGTACTTC. The encoded protein is CASSTGTFAEQYF.

The rearrangement joins TRBV6-1 to TRBJ2-1, with 14 nucleotides matching TRBD2. Germline assignment: CDR1 MNHNS and CDR2 SASEGT. There are 12 residues in the CDR3. J gave up 14 bases and V 3 bases, and 0 bases lay outside the gene matches. The DNA of the CDR3 is TGTGCCAGCAGTGAGGGACTAGCGGGAGAGTTCTTC. Amino acids: CASSEGLAGEFF.